The source of this TCR beta chain is a study of blood T cell repertoires in COVID-19. About the study: Both acute and convalescent COVID-19 samples were obtained from the United States, Italy and Spain.

Using immunoSEQ multiplex PCR, the repertoire was profiled, and TCRdb retains in-frame clones only, with some absent. The table lists about 200,000 clones, approximately 90% of them singletons, with about 1.3% in the top ten. This CDR3 region has 14 residues. Germline CDR1 and CDR2: SGHAT and FQNNGV. J lost 6 bases, V lost 5 bases, and 6 bases had no gene match. The chain uses TRBV11-2 and TRBJ1-5, with TRBD1 matching 8 bases. Source material: PBMCs or T cells enriched from blood (not recorded which). This TCR derives from a man aged 25-45 years who had recovered from COVID-19. The CDR3 DNA is TGTGCCAGCAGCCAGGACAGGGTTAGTCAGCCCCAGCATTTT. This sequence encodes CASSQDRVSQPQHF.